Following are 14 T cell receptor beta chains from one sample sequenced in a study of beta chain features in type 1 diabetes. Expressed TCRB transcripts were sequenced because the entire RNA isolate underwent reverse transcription. The table came from immunoSEQ multiplex PCR; TCRdb's copy has only in-frame clones and leaves some out. The sample lists 350,000 to 450,000 clones; about 15% were seen once. Input material: naive CD4+ T cells from blood. The receptors stem from a woman aged 18-30 years in good health.

This clone has just a few counts. The CDR3 DNA follows: TGTGCCTGGAGTCGGACAGGGAACTATGGCTACACCTTC. It translates to CAWSRTGNYGYTF. The chain has TRBV30 and TRBJ1-2; 8 bases are shared with TRBD1. Germline V gene data show CDR1 as GTSNPN and CDR2 as SVGIG (reference sequence). The CDR3 is made up of 13 amino acids. The V gene end was trimmed by 2 bases and the J gene end by 2 bases; junction bases not matched to a gene: 1.

This clone was seen a few times. The chain combines TRBV29-1 with TRBJ2-7; D may be TRBD2 (5 bases). Germline V gene data show CDR1 as SQVTM and CDR2 as ANQGSEA. V was trimmed by 6 bases and J by 6 bases, leaving 21 bases between them. There are 14 residues in the CDR3. Here the CDR3 reads CSVASDFAGSEQYF. CDR3 bases: TGCAGCGTCGCTTCCGACTTTGCGGGCAGCGAGCAGTACTTC.

The DNA of the CDR3 is TGTGCCAGTCGGTTAGGGCGGGGTGGCAATCAGCCCCAGCATTTT. This encodes CASRLGRGGNQPQHF. The chain recombines TRBV19 with TRBJ1-5; D unresolved. V lost 8 bases, J lost 2 bases, and 16 bases lay in between. The CDR3 sequence is 15 residues long. From germline, CDR1 is LNHDA and CDR2 SQIVND (reference sequence).

This clone was detected a few times. The chain joins TRBV7-9 to TRBJ2-3; possibly TRBD2 for D (5 bases). Germline V gives CDR1 SEHNR, CDR2 FQNEAQ (reference sequence). The CDR3 extends over 14 amino acids. Between the trimmed V and J ends, which lost 0 bases and 5 bases, there was a span of 9 bases. The DNA for the CDR3 is TGTGCCAGCAGCTTAGCGTCTGCGGGAGATACGCAGTATTTT. Encoded protein: CASSLASAGDTQYF.

This clone was counted a few times. The rearrangement uses TRBV23-1 and TRBJ1-2; D ambiguous. TRBV23-1 is treated as an ORF (open reading frame) with a function not yet certain. This CDR3 has 12 amino acids. Trimming removed 0 bases at V and 8 bases at J, with 7 bases between. DNA for the CDR3: TGCGCCAGCAGTCAATCGTTCAGGGGCTACACCTTC. This translates into CASSQSFRGYTF.

The V call is TRBV5-6, the J call TRBJ2-7, with D unresolved. CDR1 and CDR2 from the germline V gene are SGHDT and YYEEEE. This CDR3 has 14 amino acids. V dropped 0 bases and J dropped 6 bases, with 13 bases sitting between them. DNA for the CDR3: TGTGCCAGCAGCTTGGCCTCGGGTCCCCTCGAGCAGTACTTC. Its protein product is CASSLASGPLEQYF.

The CDR3 DNA sequence: TGTGCCAGCAGTGTGGGGGGGGCGGGTAACTCTGAAGCTTTCTTT. It translates to CASSVGGAGNSEAFF. The chain couples TRBV25-1 to TRBJ1-1, with D possibly TRBD1 on 6 matching bases. CDR1 is MGHDK, CDR2 SYGVNS, per germline. Trimming removed 4 bases from V and 6 bases from J, with 18 bases in between. The CDR3 contains 15 residues.

V is TRBV25-1 and J is TRBJ2-1; TRBD2 agrees at 13 bases. The germline CDR1 and CDR2 sequences are MGHDK and SYGVNS. J gave up 12 bases and V 2 bases, and 7 bases lay outside the gene matches. This CDR3 has 15 amino acids. CDR3 nucleotide sequence: TGTGCCAGCAGTGAAGGACTAGCGGGAGAGGGTGGGCAGTTCTTC. It yields the protein CASSEGLAGEGGQFF.

CDR3 region: CASSLGRGAYNQPQHF. The CDR3 DNA reads TGTGCCAGCAGCTTAGGTCGGGGGGCGTACAATCAGCCCCAGCATTTT. V is TRBV7-8 and J is TRBJ1-5; maybe TRBD1 (6 bases). The CDR3 is 16 residues long. The V end was cut by 1 base, the J end by 3 bases, with 13 bases between. CDR1 and CDR2 (germline): SGHVS, FQNEAQ.

This clone turned up a few times. The gene calls are TRBV11-2 and TRBJ2-6; D is unresolved. Deletions cut 1 base from V and 0 bases from J, with 10 bases between. CDR3 size: 17 residues. Per the germline V gene, CDR1 is SGHAT and CDR2 is FQNNGV. The CDR3 reads CASSLAYRSSGANVLTF. In nucleotides, the CDR3 is TGTGCCAGCAGCTTAGCCTACAGAAGCTCTGGGGCCAACGTCCTGACTTTC.

This clone was seen a handful of times. The chain uses TRBV30 and TRBJ1-2; TRBD1 agrees at 9 bases. Germline V gene data show CDR1 as GTSNPN and CDR2 as SVGIG (reference sequence). The J segment lost 7 bases and the V segment lost 1 base, leaving 7 bases of the junction unmatched. The length of the CDR3 is 14 residues. The CDR3 nucleotides read TGTGCCTGGAGTGGACAGGGGGAGGGAGCTGGCTACACCTTC. Translating it yields CAWSGQGEGAGYTF.

The table lists this clone with a few counts. This chain joins TRBV7-2 and TRBJ2-7; 14 bases match TRBD2. The CDR3 is made up of 15 amino acids. Germline V gives CDR1 SGHTA, CDR2 FQGNSA. J was trimmed by 7 bases and V by 3 bases; bases with no gene match: 5. The CDR3 region is CASSLTSGRAVEQYF. The CDR3 DNA reads TGTGCCAGCAGCTTGACTAGCGGGAGGGCGGTAGAGCAGTACTTC. Combining the CDR3 with reference TRBV7-2 and TRBJ2-7 gives the whole variable domain GAGVSQSPSNKVTEKGKDVELRCDPISGHTALYWYRQSLGQGLEFLIYFQGNSAPDKSGLPSDRFSAERTGGSVSTLTIQRTQQEDSAVYLCASSLTSGRAVEQYFGPGTRLTVT.

The CDR3 region is CASSEGGITILGYTF. In nucleotides, the CDR3 is TGTGCCAGCAGTGAAGGAGGGATTACAATTTTGGGCTACACCTTC. The chain is built from TRBV25-1 and TRBJ1-2, with D hard to call. V lost 2 bases, J lost 8 bases, and 18 bases lay in between. Germline CDR1 is MGHDK and CDR2 is SYGVNS. CDR3 length: 15 amino acids.

This clone occurred a few times. Other DNA sequences from this sample encode an identical CDR3 as well. V is TRBV18 and J is TRBJ1-2, with 9 bases that match TRBD1. The germline gives CDR1 KGHSH, CDR2 LQKENI. CDR3 length: 14 residues. V shed 6 bases and J 4 bases; nucleotides not matched to a gene: 6. CDR3 nucleotide sequence: TGTGCCAGCTCGCCGGGACAGGGAGGCTATGGCTACACCTTC. It encodes CASSPGQGGYGYTF.